Below, 7 T cell receptor beta chains from the same sample are listed, as sequenced in a study of blood T cell repertoires in COVID-19. Libraries were prepared by immunoSEQ multiplex PCR; TCRdb keeps only in-frame clonotypes and omits some of them. Here the sample spans about 390,000 clones, approximately 90% being singletons. The source material was PBMCs or T cells enriched from blood (not recorded which). The source is a woman aged 45 to 65 who had recovered from COVID-19.

The J gene is TRBJ1-3, the V gene TRBV4-1; no clear D. This CDR3 is built from 18 residues. Germline loops: CDR1 MGHRA, CDR2 YSYEKL. V dropped 0 bases and J dropped 1 base, with 16 bases sitting between them. CDR3 nucleotides: TGCGCCAGCAGCCAAGATAAGAGAGCTCTCGCATCTGGAAACACCATATATTTT. It encodes CASSQDKRALASGNTIYF.

The chain carries TRBV6-5 and TRBJ1-2, with D maybe TRBD1 (6 bases). Trimming took 2 bases from V and 4 from J, leaving 11 bases between them. The CDR3 has 14 amino acids. Germline CDR1 reads MNHEY; CDR2 reads SVGAGI. CDR3 bases: TGTGCCAGCAGTTACACAGGGCTCCTCTATGGCTACACCTTC. Translated: CASSYTGLLYGYTF.

The rearrangement joins TRBV10-3 to TRBJ1-2, with D uncertain. V was trimmed by 4 bases and J by 0 bases, leaving 15 bases between them. CDR1 ENHRY and CDR2 SYGVKD come from the germline V gene. The CDR3 consists of 16 residues. CDR3 in amino acids: CAISANQVQPNYGYTF. The DNA of the CDR3 is TGTGCCATCAGTGCGAATCAAGTACAGCCTAACTATGGCTACACCTTC.

The chain recombines TRBV6-4 with TRBJ2-7; 7 bases map to TRBD1. The V gene end was trimmed by 3 bases and the J gene end by 6 bases; junction bases not matched to a gene: 8. CDR3 length equals 14 residues. Germline lookup yields CDR1 MRHNA and CDR2 SNTAGT. The CDR3 region is CASSETGVSGEQYF. CDR3 bases: TGTGCCAGCAGTGAAACAGGGGTGAGCGGCGAGCAGTACTTC.

This sequence joins TRBV3-1 (or the pseudogene TRBV3-2) and TRBJ1-4; D not resolved. CDR3 length: 16 residues. The germline gives CDR1 LGHDT, CDR2 YNNKEL (reference sequence). The V and J ends lost 2 bases and 2 bases respectively, with 12 bases between them. CDR3 protein: CASSQPRGDTNEKLFF. CDR3 nucleotides: TGTGCCAGCAGCCAACCCCGCGGGGATACTAATGAAAAACTGTTTTTT.

The chain has TRBV6-5 and TRBJ1-4, with 8 bases matching TRBD1. Germline trimming cut 5 bases from V and 7 bases from J; bases unmatched to any gene: 6. The CDR3 totals 14 residues. From germline, CDR1 is MNHEY and CDR2 SVGAGI. Written as DNA, the CDR3 is TGTGCCAGCAGTCTCAGGGGGCTAGGTGAAAAACTGTTTTTT. This codes for CASSLRGLGEKLFF.

This chain links TRBV5-8 with TRBJ2-5; D not resolved. CDR1 and CDR2 (germline): SGHTS, YDEGEE. V gave up 5 bases and J gave up 5 bases, with 10 bases separating them. The CDR3 is 12 amino acids. CDR3 in DNA: TGTGCCAGCAGTCCCTTACGGGAGACCCAGTACTTC. This gives the protein CASSPLRETQYF.